These 32 T cell receptor beta chains were sequenced from one sample in a study of OX40 agonist ivuxolimab in advanced cancers. Method: immunoSEQ multiplex PCR; TCRdb's copy keeps in-frame clones and lacks some. The table has 99,000 or so clones, about four fifths seen once. The specimen was CD4+ or CD8+ T cells sorted from blood, collected in a trial of the OX40 agonist ivuxolimab. All receptors come from an adult with an advanced solid tumor such as melanoma, head and neck, liver or kidney cancer.

CDR3 nucleotides: TGTGCCAGCAGGCAGGGGGCTATATTCTACGAGCAGTACTTC. This sequence encodes CASRQGAIFYEQYF. The genes are TRBV6-1 and TRBJ2-7, with 8 bases fitting TRBD1. J gave up 3 bases and V 6 bases, and 7 bases lay outside the gene matches. CDR1 and CDR2 (germline): MNHNS, SASEGT. This CDR3 contains 14 residues.

The chain employs TRBV7-9 and TRBJ1-5; D unresolved. Germline values: CDR1 SEHNR, CDR2 FQNEAQ (reference sequence). The CDR3 is 15 residues long. The ends were cut back, 5 bases at V and 3 bases at J, with 14 bases in the middle. The CDR3: CASSPIPTDNQPQHF. DNA for the CDR3: TGTGCCAGCAGCCCGATTCCGACGGACAATCAGCCCCAGCATTTT.

The chain recombines TRBV14 with TRBJ1-1; D not certain. The CDR3 is made up of 13 amino acids. Germline CDR1 reads SGHDN; CDR2 reads FVKESK. Trimming stripped 0 bases from V and 8 bases from J, with 10 bases between. As DNA, the CDR3 is TGTGCCAGCAGCCAAGATTTAGGTTCGGAAGCTTTCTTT. Amino acids: CASSQDLGSEAFF.

The J gene is TRBJ1-5, the V gene TRBV6-5; TRBD1 aligns across 11 bases. The CDR3 sequence is 14 residues long. The V gene end was trimmed by 4 bases and the J gene end by 7 bases; junction bases not matched to a gene: 3. CDR1 is MNHEY and CDR2 is SVGAGI in the germline V gene. CDR3 DNA sequence: TGTGCCAGCAGTTCGGGACAGGGGGAACAGCCCCAGCATTTT. It encodes CASSSGQGEQPQHF.

The rearrangement uses TRBV18 and TRBJ1-1, with TRBD1 as a possible D gene (6 bases). This CDR3 spans 15 amino acids. In germline, CDR1 is KGHSH, CDR2 LQKENI. The ends were cut back, 3 bases at V and 4 bases at J, with 15 bases in the middle. CDR3 nucleotide sequence: TGTGCCAGCTCACCCACAGGGAATAGGGGCACTGAAGCTTTCTTT. Its protein product is CASSPTGNRGTEAFF.

This clone was found a few times. The rearrangement links TRBV10-1 to TRBJ2-7; D gene uncertain. The CDR3 is made up of 12 amino acids. Germline CDR1 reads WNHNN; CDR2 reads SYGVQD (reference sequence). Trimming cost V 3 bases and J 4 bases, with 7 bases left between them. CDR3 sequence reads: CASSDPTYEQYF. DNA for the CDR3: TGCGCCAGCAGTGACCCCACTTACGAGCAGTACTTC.

The chain combines TRBV5-1 with TRBJ1-5; weak D call: TRBD1 (5 bases). The germline V gene has CDR1 SGHRS and CDR2 YFSETQ. This CDR3 spans 14 amino acids. Between the trimmed V and J ends, which lost 2 bases and 8 bases, there was a span of 14 bases. The CDR3 loop is CASSFDPGDKPQHF. DNA of the CDR3: TGCGCCAGCAGCTTCGACCCGGGGGATAAGCCCCAGCATTTT. The full variable domain, with the rest looked up from reference TRBV5-1 and TRBJ1-5, is KAGVTQTPRYLIKTRGQQVTLSCSPISGHRSVSWYQQTPGQGLQFLFEYFSETQRNKGNFPGRFSGRQFSNSRSEMNVSTLELGDSALYLCASSFDPGDKPQHFGDGTRLSIL.

The chain joins TRBV21-1 to TRBJ1-1. TRBV21-1 is classified as a pseudogene. The CDR3 is 16 amino acids. The CDR3 DNA reads TGTGCCAGCAGCAGTGAGATCGCTGTCCTGGCAGAGGGAGCTTTCTTT. Its protein is CASSSEIAVLAEGAFF.

The rearrangement uses TRBV11-2 and TRBJ2-3, with D unresolved. The CDR3 totals 15 residues. Germline lookup yields CDR1 SGHAT and CDR2 FQNNGV. Trimming took 9 bases from V and 3 from J, leaving 19 bases between them. CDR3 region: CASRTGFQGTDTQYF. The CDR3, as DNA: TGTGCCAGTCGAACCGGGTTTCAAGGAACAGATACGCAGTATTTT.

J is TRBJ2-7 and V is TRBV6-6, with no clear D. The CDR3 totals 15 residues. CDR1 is MNHNY and CDR2 is SVGAGI in the germline V gene (reference sequence). V was shortened by 0 bases and J by 3 bases, with 12 bases between the two germline ends. The CDR3, as DNA: TGTGCCAGCAGTTACTCGATTGCCTTCCTCTACGAGCAGTACTTC. It encodes CASSYSIAFLYEQYF.

This chain connects TRBV13 to TRBJ1-2; 7 bases are a match to TRBD1. Trimming at V came to 5 bases and at J to 8 bases, leaving 8 bases not matched to a gene. This CDR3 contains 13 residues. The germline V gene has CDR1 PRHDT and CDR2 FYEKMQ (reference sequence). The CDR3: CASSPDRERGYTF. The CDR3, as DNA: TGTGCCAGCAGCCCTGACAGGGAACGCGGCTACACCTTC.

This clone was seen a single time. V and J are TRBV7-3 and TRBJ2-2; 9 nucleotides match TRBD2. V trimming: 2 bases; J trimming: 4 bases; junction bases outside the gene matches: 8. CDR3 length: 17 amino acids. Germline lookup yields CDR1 SGHTA and CDR2 FQGTGA. The CDR3 sequence: CASSLPLAGAGTGELFF. Here the CDR3 DNA reads TGTGCCAGCAGCTTACCGTTAGCGGGGGCGGGCACCGGGGAGCTGTTTTTT.

V is TRBV6-4 and J is TRBJ2-3; D unresolved. V lost 0 bases to trimming and J lost 2 bases, with 9 bases between them. This CDR3 has 15 residues. Germline CDR1 and CDR2: MRHNA and SNTAGT. CDR3 region: CASSDSGYHTDTQYF. In nucleotides, the CDR3 is TGTGCCAGCAGTGACTCGGGCTACCACACAGATACGCAGTATTTT.

This chain joins TRBV29-1 and TRBJ2-3, with 7 bases aligning to TRBD2. This CDR3 comprises 14 residues. The J segment lost 4 bases and the V segment lost 6 bases, leaving 10 bases of the junction unmatched. Germline V gives CDR1 SQVTM, CDR2 ANQGSEA. CDR3 region: CSVPRPSGADTQYF. The CDR3 nucleotides are TGCAGCGTCCCAAGGCCTAGCGGCGCAGATACGCAGTATTTT.

The chain combines TRBV6-1 with TRBJ2-2; D ambiguous. The CDR3 totals 13 residues. The germline gives CDR1 MNHNS, CDR2 SASEGT. V dropped 0 bases and J dropped 6 bases, with 5 bases sitting between them. CDR3 nucleotides: TGTGCCAGCAGTGAAGCCCGGGCCGGGGAGCTGTTTTTT. Protein: CASSEARAGELFF.

Only one count was recorded for this clone. The chain is built from TRBV10-2 and TRBJ2-1; the match to TRBD2 covers 10 bases. The CDR3 has 15 amino acids. Looked up from germline, CDR1 is WSHSY and CDR2 is SAAADI. With 3 bases clipped from V and 9 bases from J, the junction kept 8 bases outside the gene matches. The CDR3 region is CASSDSSGSSGEQFF. CDR3 DNA: TGCGCCAGCAGTGATTCTAGCGGGAGTTCTGGTGAGCAGTTCTTC.

The J gene is TRBJ1-1, the V gene TRBV6-1; maybe TRBD1 (6 bases). Trimming took off 6 bases at V and 1 base at J, with 12 bases between the two ends. The germline CDR1 and CDR2 sequences are MNHNS and SASEGT. CDR3 length equals 14 residues. For the CDR3, the DNA is TGTGCCAGCAGCACGACAGGAGGGAACACTGAAGCTTTCTTT. It encodes CASSTTGGNTEAFF.

The rearrangement links TRBV7-9 to TRBJ2-1; the match to TRBD2 covers 9 bases. CDR1 is SEHNR, CDR2 FQNEAQ, per germline (reference sequence). After removal of 1 base from V and 0 bases from J, the junction contained 7 bases not matched to a gene. The CDR3 runs to 18 residues. The DNA for the CDR3 is TGTGCCAGCAGCTTAGAACTAGCGGGTGTGAGCTCCTACAATGAGCAGTTCTTC. Its protein product is CASSLELAGVSSYNEQFF.

A single count supports this clone. The chain is built from TRBV10-3 and TRBJ2-3, with a possible D match to TRBD1 (6 bases). V lost 0 bases and J lost 0, with 7 bases in between. This CDR3 comprises 15 residues. CDR1 is ENHRY and CDR2 is SYGVKD in the germline V gene. For the CDR3, the DNA is TGTGCCATCAGTGAGTCGGGACAAAGCACAGATACGCAGTATTTT. The encoded protein is CAISESGQSTDTQYF.

This rearrangement joins TRBV9 to TRBJ2-5, with 9 bases that match TRBD2. V trimming: 4 bases; J trimming: 2 bases; junction bases outside the gene matches: 6. The CDR3 length is 15 residues. CDR1 and CDR2 from the germline V gene are SGDLS and YYNGEE. CDR3 DNA sequence: TGTGCCAGCAGCCCCGGGACTAGCTTACAAGAGACCCAGTACTTC. Encoded protein: CASSPGTSLQETQYF. Variable domain in full (rest from reference TRBV9 and TRBJ2-5): DSGVTQTPKHLITATGQRVTLRCSPRSGDLSVYWYQQSLDQGLQFLIQYYNGEERAKGNILERFSAQQFPDLHSELNLSSLELGDSALYFCASSPGTSLQETQYFGPGTRLLVL.

The gene calls are TRBV10-3 and TRBJ2-3; 11 bases are shared with TRBD2. The CDR3 sequence is 14 residues long. Germline CDR1 reads ENHRY; CDR2 reads SYGVKD. The V segment lost 6 bases and the J segment 8 bases; nucleotides outside the gene matches: 7. CDR3 coding DNA: TGTGCCATCAGCGAGACTAGCGGGGAGGGTACGCAGTATTTT. Its protein product is CAISETSGEGTQYF.

The V and J genes are TRBV4-1 and TRBJ2-3; D is perhaps TRBD1 (5 bases). CDR1 MGHRA and CDR2 YSYEKL come from the germline V gene. There are 15 residues in the CDR3. The V end was cut by 1 base, the J end by 1 base, with 9 bases between. The CDR3 coding sequence is TGCGCCAGCAGCCAAGTCAGGGTTGGCACAGATACGCAGTATTTT. Translating it yields CASSQVRVGTDTQYF.

This clone has a single count. The J gene is TRBJ1-2, the V gene TRBV9, with 10 bases matching TRBD1. Germline V gene data show CDR1 as SGDLS and CDR2 as YYNGEE. The CDR3 loop spans 13 amino acids. V lost 4 bases and J lost 8; bases outside the gene matches: 5. The CDR3 DNA follows: TGTGCCAGCAGCCTGACAGGGGGCCGGGGCTACACCTTC. This codes for CASSLTGGRGYTF.

The chain has TRBV18 and TRBJ1-2, with TRBD1 matching over 10 bases. V dropped 0 bases and J dropped 0; count of bases not matched to a gene: 10. The CDR3 runs to 19 residues. Germline V lookup: CDR1 KGHSH, CDR2 LQKENI. This CDR3 reads CASSPPADRGYLTNYGYTF. For the CDR3, the DNA is TGTGCCAGCTCACCACCGGCGGACAGGGGGTACCTAACTAACTATGGCTACACCTTC.

This clone was found a few times. The J gene is TRBJ1-2, the V gene TRBV7-9, with 11 bases that match TRBD1. Germline V gene sequence: CDR1 SEHNR, CDR2 FQNEAQ (reference sequence). CDR3 length equals 15 residues. With 1 base clipped from V and 7 bases from J, the junction kept 5 bases outside the gene matches. The CDR3 DNA is TGTGCCAGCAGCTTAGTGGGGACAGGGGGTACTGGCTACACCTTC. This gives the protein CASSLVGTGGTGYTF.

This clone was detected once. The J gene is TRBJ1-2, the V gene TRBV6-6; 7 bases fit TRBD1. Germline CDR1 reads MNHNY; CDR2 reads SVGAGI (reference sequence). V shed 5 bases and J 6 bases; nucleotides not matched to a gene: 12. The CDR3 covers 15 residues. CDR3 sequence (DNA): TGTGCCAGCAGTCTCTCCTCGGACAGGATCCATGGCTACACCTTC. This codes for CASSLSSDRIHGYTF.

The gene calls are TRBV9 and TRBJ1-2, with D unclear. The V gene lost 0 bases and the J gene lost 4 bases, with 13 bases spanning the gap. The germline V gene encodes CDR1 SGDLS and CDR2 YYNGEE. The CDR3 is made up of 15 amino acids. The CDR3 coding sequence is TGTGCCAGCAGCGTAGATGCAGGCGACACCTATGGCTACACCTTC. Translating gives CASSVDAGDTYGYTF.

The chain couples TRBV25-1 to TRBJ2-3, with TRBD2 as a possible D gene (6 bases). Trimming took 10 bases from V and 0 from J, leaving 11 bases between them. Germline CDR1 and CDR2: MGHDK and SYGVNS. This CDR3 spans 13 amino acids. CDR3 nucleotides: TGTGCCACCGAACGGGGGAGCACAGATACGCAGTATTTT. It encodes CATERGSTDTQYF.

V and J are TRBV19 and TRBJ2-5, with D perhaps TRBD2 (5 bases). This CDR3 has 14 amino acids. The V and J ends lost 6 bases and 5 bases respectively, with 16 bases between them. CDR1 is LNHDA, CDR2 SQIVND, per germline (reference sequence). The CDR3 region is CASRPGIPGETQYF. As DNA, the CDR3 is TGTGCCAGTAGACCCGGGATTCCTGGGGAGACCCAGTACTTC.

As regards this clone: The junction does not match germline at one end; this may be a read error. This chain joins TRBV4-1 and TRBJ2-7; the D is unclear. The CDR3 totals 11 residues. Looked up from germline, CDR1 is MGHRA and CDR2 is YSYEKL. CDR3 in amino acids: CASSQGFEEYF. CDR3 nucleotide sequence: TGCGCCAGCAGCCAAGGATTCGAGGAGTACTTC.

The V and J genes are TRBV7-7 and TRBJ2-1; 11 positions agree with TRBD2. The V gene's germline CDR1 is SSHAT and CDR2 FNYEAQ (reference sequence). The CDR3 sequence is 13 residues long. With 8 bases clipped from V and 7 bases from J, the junction kept 4 bases outside the gene matches. The CDR3 sequence is CASALAGANEQFF. The CDR3 DNA reads as TGTGCCAGCGCACTAGCGGGAGCTAATGAGCAGTTCTTC.

The chain links TRBV4-2 to TRBJ2-7; possible D gene TRBD2, 6 bases. Germline V gene sequence: CDR1 LGHNA, CDR2 YNFKEQ. V was shortened by 0 bases and J by 3 bases, with 15 bases between the two germline ends. There are 16 residues in the CDR3. Here the CDR3 DNA reads TGTGCCAGCAGCCAAGAGGACCCAGGGACTTTCTACGAGCAGTACTTC. Translation gives CASSQEDPGTFYEQYF.